This record covers a single T cell receptor beta chain. The J segment lost 9 bases and the V segment lost 7 bases, leaving 4 bases of the junction unmatched. The CDR3 is made up of 13 amino acids. The V gene's germline CDR1 is LNHDA and CDR2 SQIVND (reference sequence). Original analysis: Amplifying reference gene primers gave estimates of nucleated cell counts. Here immunoSEQ multiplex PCR was the method, and the copy in TCRdb shows in-frame clones only, minus some. V, J and clone size are taken as reported in that table, and D and trimming were inferred from the DNA itself. The table lists about 150,000 clones, about 77% of them singletons. The sample comes from a study of blood T cell repertoires in COVID-19. Study-level background: COVID-19 samples from acute and convalescent phases originated in the United States, Italy and Spain. T cells, B-cell-depleted T cells, or PBMCs provided the cDNA or gDNA that served as material.

The chain recombines TRBV19 with TRBJ2-1; the match to TRBD1 covers 12 bases. Source material: peripheral blood. The receptor was derived from a man aged 55-75 years with acute or convalescent COVID-19. The CDR3 protein is CASKGQGAFEQFF. Here the CDR3 DNA reads TGTGCCAGTAAGGGACAGGGGGCCTTTGAGCAGTTCTTC.